The next 20 T cell receptor beta chains were all read from a single sample in a study of T cell responses to AZD1222 COVID-19 vaccine. This table comes from immunoSEQ multiplex PCR, and its TCRdb copy is limited to in-frame clones, with some not included. The profile covers roughly 100,000 clones, with over 80% appearing a single time and more than 20% taken by the ten largest. Material: peripheral blood, obtained on day 0 of AZD1222 vaccination. The receptors shown here come from an adult in good health.

The CDR3 is CSAGGDQPQHF. In DNA form, the CDR3 reads TGCAGTGCCGGGGGGGATCAGCCCCAGCATTTT. This chain joins TRBV20-1 and TRBJ1-5; tentative D call: TRBD1 (5 bases). The V end was cut by 6 bases, the J end by 5 bases, with 8 bases between. The CDR3 is 11 residues long. CDR1 DFQATT and CDR2 SNEGSKA come from the germline V gene (reference sequence).

The chain employs TRBV5-4 and TRBJ1-1; 7 nucleotides align to TRBD1. This CDR3 has 15 residues. Looked up from germline, CDR1 is SGHNT and CDR2 is YYREEE (reference sequence). The V and J ends lost 5 bases and 5 bases, in that order; junction bases with no gene match: 12. CDR3 protein: CASSPSQGVRTEAFF. DNA of the CDR3: TGTGCCAGCAGTCCGAGCCAGGGGGTGCGGACTGAAGCTTTCTTT. Drawing the rest from reference TRBV5-4 and TRBJ1-1, the complete variable domain is ETGVTQSPTHLIKTRGQQVTLRCSSQSGHNTVSWYQQALGQGPQFIFQYYREEENGRGNFPPRFSGLQFPNYSSELNVNALELDDSALYLCASSPSQGVRTEAFFGQGTRLTVV.

V and J are TRBV5-1 and TRBJ1-4; D gene unclear. Between the trimmed V and J ends, which lost 3 bases and 8 bases, there was a span of 14 bases. Per germline, CDR1 SGHRS and CDR2 YFSETQ. CDR3 size: 14 residues. The CDR3 reads CASSSGWLEEKLFF. The CDR3 DNA sequence: TGCGCCAGCAGCTCGGGTTGGCTGGAAGAAAAACTGTTTTTT.

The rearrangement joins TRBV10-2 to TRBJ2-3, with 10 bases aligning to TRBD2. This CDR3 is built from 15 residues. CDR1 and CDR2 from the germline V gene are WSHSY and SAAADI. V was clipped by 3 bases and J by 8 bases; unmatched bases: 8. The CDR3 here is CASSDGLAVAVTQYF. The CDR3 DNA follows: TGCGCCAGCAGTGATGGACTAGCGGTAGCCGTTACGCAGTATTTT.

The V call is TRBV7-2, the J call TRBJ2-7, with TRBD1 matching over 11 bases. The trim removed 3 bases at V and 7 bases at J, leaving 11 bases unmatched. Per germline, CDR1 SGHTA and CDR2 FQGNSA. This CDR3 has 16 residues. CDR3 residues: CASSLTAGTGGVEQYF. The CDR3 DNA reads TGTGCCAGCAGCTTGACGGCGGGGACAGGGGGGGTTGAGCAGTACTTC.

The chain employs TRBV6-1 and TRBJ1-2; D uncertain. V gave up 4 bases and J gave up 4 bases, with 19 bases separating them. The CDR3 is 16 amino acids. The V gene's germline CDR1 is MNHNS and CDR2 SASEGT. DNA of the CDR3: TGTGCCAGCAGTGGGAGGCGGGATCCATCAATCTATGGCTACACCTTC. Translated: CASSGRRDPSIYGYTF.

The chain employs TRBV7-3 and TRBJ2-3; the match to TRBD2 covers 14 bases. Germline CDR1 is SGHTA and CDR2 is FQGTGA. V gave up 5 bases and J gave up 3 bases; unmatched junction bases: 7. This CDR3 has 17 residues. The CDR3 here is CASSIAGTSGGTDTQYF. CDR3 DNA: TGTGCCAGCAGCATCGCCGGGACTAGCGGGGGAACAGATACGCAGTATTTT.

The rearrangement joins TRBV6-1 to TRBJ1-1, with D perhaps TRBD1 (5 bases). Germline V gene lookup returns CDR1 MNHNS and CDR2 SASEGT. V was cut by 1 base and J by 4 bases, with 7 bases left in between. CDR3 length: 13 amino acids. CDR3 loop: CASSEGGGTEAFF. The CDR3 DNA is TGTGCCAGCAGTGAAGGGGGCGGCACTGAAGCTTTCTTT.

The V and J genes are TRBV27 and TRBJ1-5; no reliable D call. The germline V gene encodes CDR1 MNHEY and CDR2 SMNVEV (reference sequence). V shed 2 bases and J shed 0 bases, with 8 bases lying between them. The CDR3 sequence is 15 residues long. Here the CDR3 reads CASSLLAGSNQPQHF. The CDR3, as DNA: TGTGCCAGCAGTTTACTCGCGGGTAGCAATCAGCCCCAGCATTTT.

V usage is TRBV9 and J usage is TRBJ1-1; possible D gene TRBD1, 5 bases. The CDR3 sequence is 15 residues long. V was trimmed by 0 bases and J by 4 bases, leaving 13 bases between them. Looked up from germline, CDR1 is SGDLS and CDR2 is YYNGEE. Written as DNA, the CDR3 is TGTGCCAGCAGCGTAGATCCGGGGCAGACCACTGAAGCTTTCTTT. Translation gives CASSVDPGQTTEAFF.

This clone was counted only a few times. This sequence joins TRBV28 and TRBJ2-7, with 7 bases identical to TRBD1. CDR1 and CDR2 from the germline V gene are MDHEN and SYDVKM. Unmatched junction bases numbered 10, after V lost 5 bases and J lost 6 bases. The length of the CDR3 is 14 residues. CDR3: CASSLAGGVGEQYF. The CDR3 DNA reads as TGTGCCAGCAGTCTGGCAGGGGGAGTGGGCGAGCAGTACTTC.

This chain links TRBV18 with TRBJ1-1; D not resolved. The CDR3 runs 15 residues. Germline V gene sequence: CDR1 KGHSH, CDR2 LQKENI. Trimming pared 3 bases from V and 3 bases from J, leaving 14 bases between. This CDR3 is CASSPPGARDTEAFF. Here the CDR3 DNA reads TGTGCCAGCTCACCGCCCGGAGCGAGGGACACTGAAGCTTTCTTT.

The rearrangement links TRBV20-1 to TRBJ1-5; a possible D gene is TRBD1 (6 bases). Germline loops: CDR1 DFQATT, CDR2 SNEGSKA (reference sequence). This CDR3 has 13 residues. V dropped 4 bases and J dropped 1 base, with 8 bases sitting between them. The CDR3 protein is CSAIDRSNQPQHF. As DNA, the CDR3 is TGCAGTGCTATTGACAGGAGCAATCAGCCCCAGCATTTT.

The chain uses TRBV27 and TRBJ1-2; tentatively, D is TRBD1 (6 bases). V was trimmed by 9 bases and J by 1 base, leaving 9 bases between them. CDR1 and CDR2 from the germline V gene are MNHEY and SMNVEV (reference sequence). This CDR3 has 12 residues. The chain's CDR3 is CASSGVNYGYTF. As DNA, the CDR3 is TGTGCCAGTTCAGGGGTTAACTATGGCTACACCTTC.

The genes are TRBV24-1 and TRBJ1-2, with 7 bases that match TRBD1. The length of the CDR3 is 11 residues. Germline V gives CDR1 KGHDR, CDR2 SFDVKD. V lost 9 bases, J lost 6 bases, and 3 bases stayed unmatched. The CDR3 sequence: CATGTDDGYTF. For the CDR3, the DNA is TGTGCCACCGGGACAGATGATGGCTACACCTTC.

The rearrangement uses TRBV19 and TRBJ2-3, with a weak D call TRBD2 (6 bases). The CDR3 is 14 residues long. Germline V CDR1 and CDR2: LNHDA, SQIVND (reference sequence). The germline V and J ends were trimmed by 4 bases and 1 base, with 9 bases remaining between them. In nucleotides, the CDR3 is TGTGCCAGTAGTACCACGGGAGGCACAGATACGCAGTATTTT. This encodes CASSTTGGTDTQYF.

This clone was found once. This rearrangement joins TRBV10-3 to TRBJ1-1, with 8 bases fitting TRBD1. After removal of 0 bases from V and 5 bases from J, the junction contained 11 bases not matched to a gene. Germline V gene lookup returns CDR1 ENHRY and CDR2 SYGVKD. The CDR3 consists of 17 residues. The CDR3 DNA follows: TGTGCCATCAGTGAGTCCCCTGGACAGGGCGGAGGTACTGAAGCTTTCTTT. It yields the protein CAISESPGQGGGTEAFF.

This chain joins TRBV27 and TRBJ1-1, with 7 nucleotides matching TRBD1. Germline V lookup: CDR1 MNHEY, CDR2 SMNVEV (reference sequence). The junction had 8 bases not matched to a gene; V was cut back by 4 bases and J by 6 bases. The CDR3 length is 14 residues. CDR3 nucleotides: TGTGCCAGCAGTTACCGGGACAGAGTCTCTGAAGCTTTCTTT. It encodes CASSYRDRVSEAFF.

The V and J genes are TRBV6-5 and TRBJ2-5; the match to TRBD2 covers 8 bases. Trimming removed 4 bases from V and 5 bases from J; junction bases left unmatched: 12. Germline CDR1 MNHEY, CDR2 SVGAGI. The CDR3 sequence is 16 residues long. Written as DNA, the CDR3 is TGTGCCAGCAGTTCCCCGGGATCGGGGGGGCGGGAGACCCAGTACTTC. Residues: CASSSPGSGGRETQYF.

This clone is a singleton in its sample. The chain combines TRBV10-3 with TRBJ2-1; D is perhaps TRBD2 (7 bases). V lost 0 bases and J lost 2, with 20 bases in between. The CDR3 is 19 residues long. The germline V gene has CDR1 ENHRY and CDR2 SYGVKD. The CDR3 loop is CAISESGAAGSRAYNEQFF. The DNA for the CDR3 is TGTGCCATCAGTGAGTCGGGGGCAGCGGGGTCCCGGGCCTACAATGAGCAGTTCTTC.